This T cell receptor beta chain originates from a study of cytomegalovirus exposure and HLA in healthy donors. A multiplex PCR was run with 60 Vbeta primers and 13 Jbeta primers. Clones were sequenced by immunoSEQ multiplex PCR, and TCRdb holds only the in-frame ones, with some missing. The listing contains some 200,000 clones. CDR1 and CDR2 (germline): MNHEY, SVGAGI. The V gene end was trimmed by 8 bases and the J gene end by 0 bases; junction bases not matched to a gene: 1. The CDR3 extends over 14 amino acids. Sequences were obtained from PBMCs. This sequence originates from a young woman in good health and CMV-seropositive. V and J are TRBV6-5 and TRBJ1-1, with 12 bases matching TRBD1. The CDR3: CASRDRGLNTEAFF. The DNA of the CDR3 is TGTGCCAGCCGGGACAGGGGGCTGAACACTGAAGCTTTCTTT.